This T cell receptor (beta chain) was profiled in a study of T cell responses to AZD1222 COVID-19 vaccine. A remark on this clone: Its specificity is not known.

Study-level points and caveats: Increased Spike-specific TCR breadth and depth were observed after two AZD1222 doses. Dominant CD4 TCR responses targeted spike regions 160-218 and 743-854. Close to half of spike-specific TCRs reportedly recognize unmutated variant regions. Among the donors, most were white British and more were female, and clonal diversity was possibly underestimated.

The germline V gene has CDR1 SEHNR and CDR2 FQNEAQ (reference sequence). The J segment lost 2 bases and the V segment lost 5 bases, leaving 5 bases of the junction unmatched. The CDR3 spans 14 residues. This table comes from immunoSEQ multiplex PCR, and its TCRdb copy is limited to in-frame clones, with some not included. The sample shows tens of thousands of clones, roughly 90% of them seen only once. Source: peripheral blood, taken on day 0 of AZD1222 vaccination. The TCR comes from an adult in good health. The V and J genes are TRBV7-9 and TRBJ1-2, with 7 bases lining up with TRBD1. The CDR3 loop is CASSPRTGNYGYTF. The CDR3 DNA sequence: TGTGCCAGCAGCCCCCGGACAGGAAACTATGGCTACACCTTC.